The rows below give T cell receptor beta chains drawn from one sample of a study of cytomegalovirus exposure and HLA in healthy donors. Clones were sequenced by immunoSEQ multiplex PCR, and TCRdb holds only the in-frame ones, with some missing. The sample includes under 200,000 clones, roughly 80% seen only once; the top ten take roughly 2.1%. The sequenced material came from PBMCs. All receptors derive from a middle-aged man in good health and CMV-seropositive. Each CDR3 is given with its conserved first and last residue. D genes are given only for firm matches. Rows may omit the clone size; those that give it use once, few, many or a size class.

>TRBV11-1|-|-|14|TRBJ2-2
TGTGCCAGCAGCTTTGGTTTCAGGGACGGGGAGCTGTTTTTT
CASSFGFRDGELFF
>TRBV4-2|-|-|15|TRBJ1-5
TGTGCCAGCAGCCAAGATCGGCGGGATAATCAGCCCCAGCATTTT
CASSQDRRDNQPQHF
>TRBV7-9|-|TRBD1|18|TRBJ1-1
TGTGCCAGCAGCCAGGGGGGGAACAGGGGGAGATGGAGCACTGAAGCTTTCTTT
CASSQGGNRGRWSTEAFF
>TRBV19|-|-|12|TRBJ2-1
TGTGCCAGTAGTATGGCGAGGCATGAGCAGTTCTTC
CASSMARHEQFF
>TRBV4-3|-|-|16|TRBJ1-4
TGCGCCAGCAGCCAAGATCAGGACAGTTTGGTTGAAAAACTGTTTTTT
CASSQDQDSLVEKLFF
>TRBV4-1|-|-|11|TRBJ2-1
TGCGCCAGCAGTCGACAGAGGGAGCAGTTCTTC
CASSRQREQFF
>TRBV10-2|-|-|13|TRBJ1-1
TGCGCCAGCAGCCCACAGGGGAACACTGAAGCTTTCTTT
CASSPQGNTEAFF
>TRBV27|-|-|13|TRBJ1-2
TGTGCCAGCAGTTTAGGTCAGAACTATGGCTACACCTTC
CASSLGQNYGYTF
>TRBV5-6|-|TRBD2|14|TRBJ2-3
TGTGCCAGCAGCTTTCGGGGGGGCACAGATACGCAGTATTTT
CASSFRGGTDTQYF
>TRBV2|-|TRBD2|16|TRBJ2-4
TGTGCCAGCAGTGATAGACGGGGAGGGAGTGGAGACATTCAGTACTTC
CASSDRRGGSGDIQYF
>TRBV9|-|TRBD1|17|TRBJ2-4
TGTGCCAGCAGCGTAGAGGGACAGGGGGTAGGCAAAAACATTCAGTACTTC
CASSVEGQGVGKNIQYF
>TRBV6-4|medium-sized|-|13|TRBJ2-2
TGTGCCAGCAGTGACGGAGACACCGGGGAGCTGTTTTTT
CASSDGDTGELFF
>TRBV29-1|-|TRBD1|14|TRBJ2-7
TGCAGCGTTGAGTTGGGACAGGAGTCCTACGAGCAGTACTTC
CSVELGQESYEQYF
>TRBV6-5|-|TRBD2|16|TRBJ2-1
TGTGCCAGCAGTTACTCTGCCAGCGGGGGGGTCTATGAGCAGTTCTTC
CASSYSASGGVYEQFF
>TRBV6-5|-|-|16|TRBJ2-7
TGTGCCAGCAGTTACTCAGGGGGTTCCAGCTCCTACGAGCAGTACTTC
CASSYSGGSSSYEQYF
>TRBV6-5|-|-|13|TRBJ2-1
TGTGCCAGCAGTTACTTGCGGTACAATGAGCAGTTCTTC
CASSYLRYNEQFF
>TRBV2|few|-|12|TRBJ1-2
TGTGCCAGCAGGGCATCCAACTATGGCTACACCTTC
CASRASNYGYTF
>TRBV28|-|-|17|TRBJ2-7
TGTGCCAGCAGTTTAGGGCGTTGGGGGGTGGTGAGCTACGAGCAGTACTTC
CASSLGRWGVVSYEQYF
>TRBV5-6|once|TRBD1|15|TRBJ1-3
TGTGCCAGCAGCTCGCCAGGGGGCACTGGAAACACCATATATTTT
CASSSPGGTGNTIYF
>TRBV7-8|-|-|16|TRBJ1-2
TGTGCCAGCAGCTCTCCATCCTCGGGTCCTAACTATGGCTACACCTTC
CASSSPSSGPNYGYTF
>TRBV28|once|TRBD1|15|TRBJ1-3
TGTGCCAGCAGTTTACAGGGGGCAGCGGGAAACACCATATATTTT
CASSLQGAAGNTIYF
>TRBV6-1|-|-|13|TRBJ1-2
TGTGCCAGCAGTGTACGGACAGACTATGGCTACACCTTC
CASSVRTDYGYTF
>TRBV5-4|-|TRBD1|14|TRBJ2-5
TGTGCCAGCAGCTTCCGGGACAGTCAAGAGACCCAGTACTTC
CASSFRDSQETQYF
>TRBV15|-|-|15|TRBJ2-3
TGTGCCACCAGCAGGGGGGGATTGGGCACAGATACGCAGTATTTT
CATSRGGLGTDTQYF
>TRBV5-4|-|-|15|TRBJ2-1
TGTGCCAGCAGCTTGAGTAGGAGCTCCTACAATGAGCAGTTCTTC
CASSLSRSSYNEQFF
>TRBV7-2|-|-|15|TRBJ1-2
TGTGCCAGCAGCTTAGGGCAGGCGAGTTACTATGGCTACACCTTC
CASSLGQASYYGYTF
>TRBV30|once|TRBD1|13|TRBJ2-7
TGTGCCTGGAGCAGGGGGTTCTACTACGAGCAGTACTTC
CAWSRGFYYEQYF
>TRBV27|-|TRBD1|16|TRBJ2-7
TGTGCCAGCAGTTCTAGGTACGGACAGGGGATCTACGAGCAGTACTTC
CASSSRYGQGIYEQYF
>TRBV7-2|few|-|14|TRBJ2-2
TGTGCCAGCAGTCGGGTACAGGCTAACGGGGAGCTGTTTTTT
CASSRVQANGELFF
>TRBV25-1|-|-|13|TRBJ1-2
TGTGCCAGCAGTGCCCCAGGGGTAATCGGCTACACCTTC
CASSAPGVIGYTF
>TRBV18|-|TRBD1|15|TRBJ1-6
TGTGCCAGCTCATCGGGACAGGGGGCGAATTCACCCCTCCACTTT
CASSSGQGANSPLHF
>TRBV13|-|TRBD2|14|TRBJ2-1
TGTGCCAGCAGCCCCCGTAGCGGGGGGAATGAGCAGTTCTTC
CASSPRSGGNEQFF
>TRBV5-1|-|-|15|TRBJ2-3
TGCGCCAGCAGCCCCGGAACGGGGGACACAGATACGCAGTATTTT
CASSPGTGDTDTQYF
>TRBV7-2|-|TRBD2|19|TRBJ2-2
TGTGCCAGCAGCTTAGAGTCGGTCAGACTAGCGGGGGGTAGCGGGGAGCTGTTTTTT
CASSLESVRLAGGSGELFF
>TRBV5-1|once|TRBD1|14|TRBJ2-3
TGCGCCAGCAGGGGCGGACAGGGAACAGATACGCAGTATTTT
CASRGGQGTDTQYF
>TRBV18|-|TRBD1|15|TRBJ2-5
TGTGCCAGCTCACAACTAGGGACAGAGCAAGAGACCCAGTACTTC
CASSQLGTEQETQYF
>TRBV27|-|TRBD2|20|TRBJ2-5
TGTGCCAGCACATCTACGCTGAGGCTGGCGGGGGGGCCGGGACAAGAGACCCAGTACTTC
CASTSTLRLAGGPGQETQYF
>TRBV10-3|-|TRBD1|16|TRBJ1-1
TGTGCCATCAGTGAGGGACAGGGGGCGGCGAACACTGAAGCTTTCTTT
CAISEGQGAANTEAFF
>TRBV11-2|-|TRBD2|14|TRBJ2-5
TGTGCCAGCAGCTTCGGAGGGAGGGCAGAGACCCAGTACTTC
CASSFGGRAETQYF
>TRBV6-5|once|TRBD1|15|TRBJ2-2
TGTGCCAGCAGTGCCGGGACAGGGACCACCGGGGAGCTGTTTTTT
CASSAGTGTTGELFF
>TRBV6-1|few|TRBD2|15|TRBJ2-2
TGTGCCAGCAGGGGGACTAGCGGGGGGACCGGGGAGCTGTTTTTT
CASRGTSGGTGELFF
>TRBV5-1|once|TRBD1|15|TRBJ2-3
TGCGCCAGCAGCCCTGACAGGGTGAGCACAGATACGCAGTATTTT
CASSPDRVSTDTQYF
>TRBV7-2|-|TRBD1|15|TRBJ2-1
TGTGCCAGCAGCCGTGACAGGGGGCGAGTCAATGAGCAGTTCTTC
CASSRDRGRVNEQFF